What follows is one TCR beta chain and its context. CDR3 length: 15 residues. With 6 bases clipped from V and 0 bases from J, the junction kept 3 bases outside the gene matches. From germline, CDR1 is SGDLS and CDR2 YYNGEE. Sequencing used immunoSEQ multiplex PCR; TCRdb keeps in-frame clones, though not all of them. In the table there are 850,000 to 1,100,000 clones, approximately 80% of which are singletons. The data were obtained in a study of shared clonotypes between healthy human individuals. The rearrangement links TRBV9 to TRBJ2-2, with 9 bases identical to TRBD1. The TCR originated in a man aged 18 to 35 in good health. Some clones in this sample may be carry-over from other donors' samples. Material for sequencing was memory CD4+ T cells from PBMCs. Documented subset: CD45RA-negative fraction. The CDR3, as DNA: TGTGCCAGCAAGAGGACAGGGGCGAACACCGGGGAGCTGTTTTTT. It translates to CASKRTGANTGELFF. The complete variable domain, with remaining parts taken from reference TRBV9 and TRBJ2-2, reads DSGVTQTPKHLITATGQRVTLRCSPRSGDLSVYWYQQSLDQGLQFLIQYYNGEERAKGNILERFSAQQFPDLHSELNLSSLELGDSALYFCASKRTGANTGELFFGEGSRLTVL.